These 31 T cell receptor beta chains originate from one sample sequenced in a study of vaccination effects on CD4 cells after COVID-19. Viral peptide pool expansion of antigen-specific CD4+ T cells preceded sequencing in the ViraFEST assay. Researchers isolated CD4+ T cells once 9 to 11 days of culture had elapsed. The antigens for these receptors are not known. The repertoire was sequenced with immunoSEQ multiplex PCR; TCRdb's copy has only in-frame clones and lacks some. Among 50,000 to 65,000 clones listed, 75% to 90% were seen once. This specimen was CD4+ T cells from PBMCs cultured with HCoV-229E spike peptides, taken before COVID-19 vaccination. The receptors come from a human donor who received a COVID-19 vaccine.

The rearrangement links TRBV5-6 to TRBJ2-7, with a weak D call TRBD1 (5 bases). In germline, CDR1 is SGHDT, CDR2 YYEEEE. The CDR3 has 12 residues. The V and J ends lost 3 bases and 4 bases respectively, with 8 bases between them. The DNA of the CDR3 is TGTGCCAGCAGCTACCAGGGTTACGAGCAGTACGTC. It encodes CASSYQGYEQYV.

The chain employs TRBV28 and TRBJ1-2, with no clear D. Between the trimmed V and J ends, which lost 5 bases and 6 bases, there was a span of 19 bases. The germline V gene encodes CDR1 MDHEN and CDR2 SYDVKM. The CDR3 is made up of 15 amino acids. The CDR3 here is CASSGPIWSPDGYTF. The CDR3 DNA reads TGTGCCAGCAGTGGACCCATATGGTCCCCCGATGGCTACACCTTC.

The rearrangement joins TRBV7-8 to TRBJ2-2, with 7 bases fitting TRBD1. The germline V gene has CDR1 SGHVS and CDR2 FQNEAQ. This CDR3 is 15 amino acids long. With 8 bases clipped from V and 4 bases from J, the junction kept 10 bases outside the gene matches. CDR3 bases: TGTGCCAGCCAACTCGGGACAGAGTTCACCGGGGAGCTGTTTTTT. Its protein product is CASQLGTEFTGELFF.

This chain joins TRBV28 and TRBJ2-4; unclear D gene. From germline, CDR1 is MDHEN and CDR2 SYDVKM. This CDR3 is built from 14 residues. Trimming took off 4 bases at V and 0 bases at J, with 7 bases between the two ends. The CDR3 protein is CASSSDIAKNIQYF. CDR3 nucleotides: TGTGCCAGCAGTTCGGATATAGCCAAAAACATTCAGTACTTC. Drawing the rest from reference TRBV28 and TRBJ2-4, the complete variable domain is DVKVTQSSRYLVKRTGEKVFLECVQDMDHENMFWYRQDPGLGLRLIYFSYDVKMKEKGDIPEGYSVSREKKERFSLILESASTNQTSMYLCASSSDIAKNIQYFGAGTRLSVL.

CDR3 sequence: CATSAINYGYTF. CDR3 in DNA: TGTGCCACCAGTGCTATAAACTATGGCTACACCTTC. The J gene is TRBJ1-2, the V gene TRBV24-1; D uncertain. The CDR3 is made up of 12 amino acids. The V gene's germline CDR1 is KGHDR and CDR2 SFDVKD. V dropped 5 bases and J dropped 2 bases, with 5 bases sitting between them.

The CDR3 is CASSGSDSPPYGYTF. The DNA of the CDR3 is TGTGCCAGCAGCGGATCGGACAGCCCGCCCTATGGCTACACCTTC. This chain uses TRBV28 with TRBJ1-2; TRBD1 might be the D (6 bases). CDR1 is MDHEN, CDR2 SYDVKM, per germline. The CDR3 is 15 amino acids. Trimming took off 6 bases at V and 4 bases at J, with 18 bases between the two ends.

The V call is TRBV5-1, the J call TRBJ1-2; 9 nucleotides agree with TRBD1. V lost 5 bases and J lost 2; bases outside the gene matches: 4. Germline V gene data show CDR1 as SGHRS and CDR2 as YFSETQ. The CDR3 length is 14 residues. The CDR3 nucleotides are TGCGCCAGCAGTCCGGGACAGGGCAACTATGGCTACACCTTC. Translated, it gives CASSPGQGNYGYTF.

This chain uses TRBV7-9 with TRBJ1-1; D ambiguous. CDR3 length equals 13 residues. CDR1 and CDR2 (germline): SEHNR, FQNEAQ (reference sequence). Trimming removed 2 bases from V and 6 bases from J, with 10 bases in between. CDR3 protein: CASSLTEDPEAFF. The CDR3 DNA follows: TGTGCCAGCAGCTTAACAGAAGACCCTGAAGCTTTCTTT.

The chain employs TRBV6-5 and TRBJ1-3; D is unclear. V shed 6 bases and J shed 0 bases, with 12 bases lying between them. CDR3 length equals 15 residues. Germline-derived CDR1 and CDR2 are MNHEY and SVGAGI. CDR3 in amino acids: CASRTSPTSGNTIYF. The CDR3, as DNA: TGTGCCAGCAGGACATCGCCGACCTCTGGAAACACCATATATTTT.

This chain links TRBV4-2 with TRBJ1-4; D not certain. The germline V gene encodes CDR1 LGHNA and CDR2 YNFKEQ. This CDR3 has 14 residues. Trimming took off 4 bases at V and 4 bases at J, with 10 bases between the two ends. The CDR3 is CASSLKTNNEKLFF. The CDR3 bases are TGTGCCAGCAGCCTAAAAACGAATAATGAAAAACTGTTTTTT.

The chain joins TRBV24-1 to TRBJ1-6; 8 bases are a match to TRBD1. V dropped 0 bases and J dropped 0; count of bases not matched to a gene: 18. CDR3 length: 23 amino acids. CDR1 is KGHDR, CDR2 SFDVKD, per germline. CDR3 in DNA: TGTGCCACCAGTGATTTGCTCCCTGAGGGACAGGTTTCTACTCACTCCTATAATTCACCCCTCCACTTT. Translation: CATSDLLPEGQVSTHSYNSPLHF.

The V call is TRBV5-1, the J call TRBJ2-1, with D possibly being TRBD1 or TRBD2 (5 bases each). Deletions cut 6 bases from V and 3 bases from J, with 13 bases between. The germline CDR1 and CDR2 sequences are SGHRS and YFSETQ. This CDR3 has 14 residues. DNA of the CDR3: TGCGCCAGCACCCCCGGGACGGTCTACAATGAGCAGTTCTTC. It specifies CASTPGTVYNEQFF.

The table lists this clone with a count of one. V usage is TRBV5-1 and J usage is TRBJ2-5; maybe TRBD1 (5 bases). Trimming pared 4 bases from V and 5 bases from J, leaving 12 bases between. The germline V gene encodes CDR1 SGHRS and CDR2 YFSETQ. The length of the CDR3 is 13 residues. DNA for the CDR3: TGCGCCAGCAGCCAGGGTTTAGTGGAGACCCAGTACTTC. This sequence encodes CASSQGLVETQYF.

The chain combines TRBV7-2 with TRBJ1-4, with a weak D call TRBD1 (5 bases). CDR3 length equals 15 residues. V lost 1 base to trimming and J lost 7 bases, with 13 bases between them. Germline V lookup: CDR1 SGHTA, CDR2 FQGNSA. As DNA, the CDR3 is TGTGCCAGCAGCTTAGTGGGGGGGATGGGTGAAAAACTGTTTTTT. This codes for CASSLVGGMGEKLFF.

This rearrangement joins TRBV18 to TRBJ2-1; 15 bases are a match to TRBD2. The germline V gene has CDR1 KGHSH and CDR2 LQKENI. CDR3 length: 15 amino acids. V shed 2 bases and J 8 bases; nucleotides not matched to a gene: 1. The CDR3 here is CASSPRTSGGDEQFF. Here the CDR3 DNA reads TGTGCCAGCTCACCAAGGACTAGCGGGGGGGATGAGCAGTTCTTC.

CDR3 residues: CASKLTDTQYF. The CDR3 DNA reads as TGTGCCAGCAAGCTCACAGATACGCAGTATTTT. The chain has TRBV27 and TRBJ2-3; no reliable D call. Germline CDR1 MNHEY, CDR2 SMNVEV (reference sequence). The CDR3 totals 11 residues. V gave up 7 bases and J gave up 2 bases, with 4 bases separating them.

CDR3 loop: CASSLQSSGANVLTF. The CDR3 DNA follows: TGTGCCAGCAGCTTACAGAGCTCTGGGGCCAACGTCCTGACTTTC. The V and J genes are TRBV7-2 and TRBJ2-6; D ambiguous. Germline loops: CDR1 SGHTA, CDR2 FQGNSA. The V end was cut by 2 bases, the J end by 0 bases, with 5 bases between. The CDR3 has 15 residues.

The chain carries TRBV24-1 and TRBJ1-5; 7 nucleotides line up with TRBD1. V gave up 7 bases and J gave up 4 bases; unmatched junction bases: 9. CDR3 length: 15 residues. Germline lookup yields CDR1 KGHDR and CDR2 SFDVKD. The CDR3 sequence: CATSATGEGNQPQHF. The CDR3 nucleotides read TGTGCCACCAGCGCTACAGGGGAGGGAAATCAGCCCCAGCATTTT.

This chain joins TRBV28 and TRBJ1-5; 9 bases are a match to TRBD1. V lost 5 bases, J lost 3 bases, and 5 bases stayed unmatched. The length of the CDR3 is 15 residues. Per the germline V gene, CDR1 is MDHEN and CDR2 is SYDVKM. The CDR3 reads CASSTGQGYNQPQHF. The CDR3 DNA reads TGTGCCAGCAGTACTGGACAGGGGTACAATCAGCCCCAGCATTTT.

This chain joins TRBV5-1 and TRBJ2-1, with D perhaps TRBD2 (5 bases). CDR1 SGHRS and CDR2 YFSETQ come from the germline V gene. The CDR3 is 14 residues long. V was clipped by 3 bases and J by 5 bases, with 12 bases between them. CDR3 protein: CASSYHLGDNEQFF. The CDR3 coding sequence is TGCGCCAGCAGCTATCACTTGGGAGACAATGAGCAGTTCTTC.

In nucleotides, the CDR3 is TGTGCCAGCAGCCCGCAGGGGGCAGATACGCAGTATTTT. It yields the protein CASSPQGADTQYF. The chain employs TRBV9 and TRBJ2-3; 7 nucleotides align to TRBD1. The germline V gene has CDR1 SGDLS and CDR2 YYNGEE. The CDR3 is made up of 13 amino acids. Losses at the gene ends were 4 bases for V and 4 bases for J; bases not matched to a gene: 3.

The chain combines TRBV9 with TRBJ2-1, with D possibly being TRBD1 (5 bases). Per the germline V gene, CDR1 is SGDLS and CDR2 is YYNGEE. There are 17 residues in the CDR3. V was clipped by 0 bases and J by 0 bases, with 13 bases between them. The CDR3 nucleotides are TGTGCCAGCAGCGTAGCGGGCAGGGCTCGCTCCTACAATGAGCAGTTCTTC. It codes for CASSVAGRARSYNEQFF.

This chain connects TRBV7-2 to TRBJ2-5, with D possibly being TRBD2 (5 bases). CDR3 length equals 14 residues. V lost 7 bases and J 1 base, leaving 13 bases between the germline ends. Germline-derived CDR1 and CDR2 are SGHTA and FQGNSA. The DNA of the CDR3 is TGTGCCAGCACCCACGGGATCTCCCAAGAGACCCAGTACTTC. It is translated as CASTHGISQETQYF. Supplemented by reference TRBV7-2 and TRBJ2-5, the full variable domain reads GAGVSQSPSNKVTEKGKDVELRCDPISGHTALYWYRQSLGQGLEFLIYFQGNSAPDKSGLPSDRFSAERTGGSVSTLTIQRTQQEDSAVYLCASTHGISQETQYFGPGTRLLVL.

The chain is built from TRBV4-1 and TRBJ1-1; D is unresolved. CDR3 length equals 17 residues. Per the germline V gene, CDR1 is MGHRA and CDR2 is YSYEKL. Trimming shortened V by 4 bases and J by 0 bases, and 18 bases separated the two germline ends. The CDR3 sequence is CASSPLGRHGVNTEAFF. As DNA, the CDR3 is TGCGCCAGCAGCCCTCTGGGTAGACATGGAGTGAACACTGAAGCTTTCTTT.

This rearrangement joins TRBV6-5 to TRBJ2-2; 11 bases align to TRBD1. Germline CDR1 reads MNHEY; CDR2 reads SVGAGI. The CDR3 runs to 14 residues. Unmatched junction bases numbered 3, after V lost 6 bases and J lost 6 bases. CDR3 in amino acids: CASRGQGVAGELFF. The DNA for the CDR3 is TGTGCCAGCAGGGGACAGGGGGTTGCCGGGGAGCTGTTTTTT.

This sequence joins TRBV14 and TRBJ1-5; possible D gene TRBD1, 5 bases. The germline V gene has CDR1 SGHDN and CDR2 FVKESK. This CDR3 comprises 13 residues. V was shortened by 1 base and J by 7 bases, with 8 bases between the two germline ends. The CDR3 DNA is TGTGCCAGCAGCCAAGCAGGGAGCCAGCCCCAGCATTTT. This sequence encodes CASSQAGSQPQHF.

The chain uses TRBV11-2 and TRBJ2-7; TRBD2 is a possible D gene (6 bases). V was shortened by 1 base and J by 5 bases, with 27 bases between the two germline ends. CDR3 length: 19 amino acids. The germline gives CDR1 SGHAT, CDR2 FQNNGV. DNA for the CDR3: TGTGCCAGCAGCTTAGTCTCGCGAGCCCCGAGTGGGGGGTCTAACGAGCAGTACGTC. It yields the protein CASSLVSRAPSGGSNEQYV.

Written as DNA, the CDR3 is TGTGCCAGCAGCTTAACCCCGACAGGGGGAGGCGAGCAGTTCTTC. It codes for CASSLTPTGGGEQFF. The chain couples TRBV7-3 to TRBJ2-1; TRBD1 agrees at 9 bases. Looked up from germline, CDR1 is SGHTA and CDR2 is FQGTGA. V was clipped by 0 bases and J by 10 bases; unmatched bases: 7. The CDR3 runs 15 residues.

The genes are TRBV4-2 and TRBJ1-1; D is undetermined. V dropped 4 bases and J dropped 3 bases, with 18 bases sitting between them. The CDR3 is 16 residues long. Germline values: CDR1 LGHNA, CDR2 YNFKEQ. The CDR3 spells CASSPHSRAVDTEAFF. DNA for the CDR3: TGTGCCAGCAGCCCCCACTCGAGGGCGGTGGACACTGAAGCTTTCTTT.

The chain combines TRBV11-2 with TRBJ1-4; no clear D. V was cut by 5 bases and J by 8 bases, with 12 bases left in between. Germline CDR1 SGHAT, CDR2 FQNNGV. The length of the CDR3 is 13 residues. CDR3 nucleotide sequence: TGTGCCAGCAGCCCCGACATTCGGGAAAAACTGTTTTTT. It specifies CASSPDIREKLFF.

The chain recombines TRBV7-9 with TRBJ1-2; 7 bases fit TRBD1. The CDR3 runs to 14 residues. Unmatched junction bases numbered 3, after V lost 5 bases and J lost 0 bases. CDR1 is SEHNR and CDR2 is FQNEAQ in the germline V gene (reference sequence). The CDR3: CASSQGGANYGYTF. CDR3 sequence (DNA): TGTGCCAGCAGCCAGGGGGGAGCTAACTATGGCTACACCTTC.